This T cell receptor beta chain was captured in a study of post-analysis software for immune sequencing data. Study outcomes and limitations: Patients carried five TRBV segments more frequently than controls did, and TRBV5-6, TRBV5-1 and TRBV20-1 were among them. Normalized Chao1 diversity was significantly reduced in patients versus controls.

Tagging with unique molecular identifiers was a feature of the TCR beta cDNA libraries. When about 0.95 to 10 million T cells were used, they gave some 540,000 cDNA molecules. TCRdb independently ran MiXCR on the PCR reads; one entry per CDR3 protein. This sample carries some 800,000 distinct CDR3 sequences, around 46% of them seen once, and the ten largest clones take roughly 5.2%. This clonotype was counted between two and nine times. Its antigen is undetermined. The CDR3 spans 14 residues. V was clipped by 5 bases and J by 2 bases; unmatched bases: 5. Per the germline V gene, CDR1 is SEHNR and CDR2 is FQNEAQ (reference sequence).

Input material: blood. The TCR sequence derives from a girl aged 5-17 years with multiple sclerosis. The chain uses TRBV7-9 and TRBJ1-2; 7 nucleotides agree with TRBD1. CDR3 protein: CASSPPTGNYGYTF. CDR3 bases: TGTGCCAGCAGCCCTCCGACAGGGAACTATGGCTACACCTTC. The whole variable domain, filled in from reference TRBV7-9 and TRBJ1-2, reads DTGVSQNPRHKITKRGQNVTFRCDPISEHNRLYWYRQTLGQGPEFLTYFQNEAQLEKSRLLSDRFSAERPKGSFSTLEIQRTEQGDSAMYLCASSPPTGNYGYTFGSGTRLTVV.